These T cell receptor beta chains were read from a single sample in a study of shared clonotypes between healthy human individuals. Here immunoSEQ multiplex PCR was the method, and the copy in TCRdb shows in-frame clones only, minus some. This table has 300,000 or so clones, 74% appearing once. Sequenced input: memory CD4+ T cells sorted from blood. The receptors come from a young man in good health. Each CDR3 is given with its conserved first and last residue. The order of the fields is clone size, V gene, J gene, D gene, CDR3 length, CDR3 protein, CDR3 DNA. D genes are given only for firm matches. Clone size appears in some rows only: once, few, many, or a class for an expanded clone.

many	TRBV15	TRBJ1-1	NA	14	CATSRAGSNTEAFF	TGTGCCACCAGCAGAGCAGGCTCGAACACTGAAGCTTTCTTT
NA	TRBV7-2	TRBJ1-2	NA	12	CASSDLNYGYTF	TGTGCCAGCAGCGACCTTAACTATGGCTACACCTTC
NA	TRBV6-1	TRBJ2-7	NA	14	CASSGPGYLYEQYF	TGTGCCAGCAGTGGACCAGGGTATCTCTACGAGCAGTACTTC
NA	TRBV2	TRBJ2-5	TRBD1	14	CASEQGAQAETQYF	TGTGCCAGCGAACAGGGGGCGCAAGCAGAGACCCAGTACTTC
NA	TRBV7-9	TRBJ2-5	NA	17	CASSPGGRVMRVETQYF	TGTGCCAGCAGCCCCGGTGGCAGGGTAATGAGGGTGGAGACCCAGTACTTC
NA	TRBV5-1	TRBJ2-7	NA	14	CASSRAGADYEQYF	TGCGCCAGCAGCAGGGCAGGCGCTGACTACGAGCAGTACTTC
NA	TRBV6-6	TRBJ2-7	TRBD2	13	CASSYSGASGSTF	TGTGCCAGCAGTTACTCGGGGGCTAGCGGGAGTACCTTC
NA	TRBV5-5	TRBJ2-1	TRBD2	17	CASSLARTSGVYNEQFF	TGTGCCAGCAGCTTGGCTCGTACTAGCGGAGTTTACAATGAGCAGTTCTTC
NA	TRBV7-6	TRBJ2-1	NA	17	CASSSRPPREVNNEQFF	TGTGCCAGCAGCTCACGCCCCCCCAGGGAAGTAAACAATGAGCAGTTCTTC
NA	TRBV4-2	TRBJ2-7	NA	16	CASSREAGRASYEQYF	TGTGCCAGCAGCCGAGAAGCGGGCCGAGCCTCCTACGAGCAGTACTTC
NA	TRBV5-5	TRBJ1-1	TRBD1	14	CASSYRTGNTEAFF	TGTGCCAGCAGCTACAGGACAGGGAACACTGAAGCTTTCTTT
NA	TRBV5-6	TRBJ2-6	NA	17	CASSFYLTVSGANVLTF	TGTGCCAGCAGCTTCTATTTGACAGTCTCTGGGGCCAACGTCCTGACTTTC
NA	TRBV2	TRBJ2-7	NA	14	CASTTGRESYEQYF	TGTGCCAGCACGACAGGGAGGGAAAGCTACGAGCAGTACTTC
NA	TRBV5-1	TRBJ1-1	NA	14	CASSLQGLDTEAFF	TGCGCCAGCAGCCTCCAGGGACTGGACACTGAAGCTTTCTTT
once	TRBV18	TRBJ2-1	TRBD2	17	CASSPASGVRTYNEQFF	TGTGCCAGCTCACCTGCTAGCGGGGTCCGAACCTACAATGAGCAGTTCTTC
NA	TRBV4-2	TRBJ2-2	TRBD2	18	CASSQPKGLAGKTGELFF	TGTGCCAGCAGCCAACCCAAAGGACTAGCGGGAAAGACCGGGGAGCTGTTTTTT
NA	TRBV27	TRBJ1-2	NA	16	CASSYFGRDVNYGYTF	TGTGCCAGCAGCTATTTCGGGCGGGACGTAAACTATGGCTACACCTTC
few	TRBV19	TRBJ2-5	TRBD1	14	CASSRGQGKETQYF	TGTGCCAGTAGTCGAGGACAGGGGAAAGAGACCCAGTACTTC
NA	TRBV25-1	TRBJ2-1	TRBD2	17	CASSEYSKRDRGNEQFF	TGTGCCAGCAGTGAATATTCGAAGCGGGACCGCGGCAATGAGCAGTTCTTC
NA	TRBV7-9	TRBJ2-1	NA	10	CASSLGGQFF	TGTGCCAGCAGCTTAGGCGGGCAGTTCTTC
NA	TRBV14	TRBJ1-2	NA	13	CASSQGSAYGYTF	TGTGCCAGCAGCCAAGGGTCGGCGTATGGCTACACCTTC
NA	TRBV5-4	TRBJ2-5	TRBD2	14	CASSTGLAAQTQYF	TGTGCCAGCAGCACGGGACTAGCGGCGCAGACCCAGTACTTC
NA	TRBV27	TRBJ1-2	TRBD1	13	CASTHRGNYGYTF	TGTGCCAGCACGCACAGGGGGAACTATGGCTACACCTTC
NA	TRBV30	TRBJ1-3	NA	16	CAWSNPRTPSGNTIYF	TGTGCCTGGAGTAACCCCCGGACACCATCTGGAAACACCATATATTTT
NA	TRBV7-9	TRBJ2-1	NA	17	CASSSGLTGSSYNEQFF	TGTGCCAGCAGCTCAGGATTAACTGGGAGCTCCTACAATGAGCAGTTCTTC
NA	TRBV7-9	TRBJ2-7	NA	13	CASSFGMTYEQYF	TGTGCCAGCAGCTTCGGGATGACCTACGAGCAGTACTTC
few	TRBV30	TRBJ2-7	NA	12	CAWKQGTYEQYF	TGTGCCTGGAAACAGGGAACCTACGAGCAGTACTTC
NA	TRBV5-1	TRBJ2-1	NA	15	CASSLSGFNYNEQFF	TGCGCCAGCAGCCTCTCCGGGTTTAATTACAATGAGCAGTTCTTC